This T cell receptor (beta chain) was sequenced in a study of naive and memory T cell subsets. Study-level findings and limits: This RNA-based method may be sensitive to activation-related transcript changes.

This clonotype was picked up a small number of times. What it recognizes is unknown. This CDR3 has 16 amino acids. Germline CDR1 DFQATT, CDR2 SNEGSKA (reference sequence). V dropped 2 bases and J dropped 1 base, with 15 bases sitting between them. A UMI-containing oligonucleotide was joined by 3' ligation to the TCR cDNA template. RNA was extracted from 2.5 ml of whole blood of healthy adults. Cells were not sorted; total RNA input targeted about 1 to 1000 ng. The SP2 primer and nested alpha and beta constant region primers amplified ligated cDNA in four rounds. Each CDR3 protein gets one entry after TCRdb re-called the 5' RACE reads with MiXCR. The sample has 25,000 to 35,000 distinct CDR3 sequences, over 15% seen once.

The chain links TRBV20-1 to TRBJ2-1; D could derive from TRBD1 or TRBD2 (5 bases each). This clonotype was sampled from a female donor in good health. CDR3 sequence reads: CSARFPEGFSYNEQFF. DNA of the CDR3: TGCAGTGCTAGATTCCCAGAGGGGTTTTCCTACAATGAGCAGTTCTTC.